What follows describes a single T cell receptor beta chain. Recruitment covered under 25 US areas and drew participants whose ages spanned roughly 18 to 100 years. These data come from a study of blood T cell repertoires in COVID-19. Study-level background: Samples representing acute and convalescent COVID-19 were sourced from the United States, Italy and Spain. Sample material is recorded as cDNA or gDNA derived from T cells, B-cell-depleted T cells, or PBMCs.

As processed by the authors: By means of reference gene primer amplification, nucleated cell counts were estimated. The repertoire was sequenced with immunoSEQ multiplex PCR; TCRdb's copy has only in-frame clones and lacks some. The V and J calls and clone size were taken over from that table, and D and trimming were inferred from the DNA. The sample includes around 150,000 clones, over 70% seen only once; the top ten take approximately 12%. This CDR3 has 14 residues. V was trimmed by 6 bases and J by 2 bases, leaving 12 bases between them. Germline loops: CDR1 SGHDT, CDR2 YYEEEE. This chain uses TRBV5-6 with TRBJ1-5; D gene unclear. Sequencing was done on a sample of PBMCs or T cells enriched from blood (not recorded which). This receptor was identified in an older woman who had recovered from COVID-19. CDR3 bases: TGTGCCAGCACCCGGTCCCCCGGCAATCAGCCCCAGCATTTT. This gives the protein CASTRSPGNQPQHF.